The sequence of this T cell receptor beta chain was determined in a study of T cell responses to AZD1222 COVID-19 vaccine. The germline V and J ends were trimmed by 2 bases and 5 bases, with 11 bases remaining between them. Germline loops: CDR1 SGHRS, CDR2 YFSETQ. The CDR3 is 13 residues long. Sequenced by immunoSEQ multiplex PCR; TCRdb stores in-frame clones only, minus some. The data hold over 60,000 clones, with more than 75% observed a single time. The clonotype comes from an adult who received the MenACWY meningococcal vaccine as a control. The genes are TRBV5-1 and TRBJ2-7; D perhaps matches TRBD2 (6 bases). The sample in question was peripheral blood, obtained 28 days after the second dose of the MenACWY control vaccine. The CDR3 spells CASSLSGGNEQYF. The CDR3 DNA follows: TGCGCCAGCAGCTTAAGTGGGGGGAACGAGCAGTACTTC.